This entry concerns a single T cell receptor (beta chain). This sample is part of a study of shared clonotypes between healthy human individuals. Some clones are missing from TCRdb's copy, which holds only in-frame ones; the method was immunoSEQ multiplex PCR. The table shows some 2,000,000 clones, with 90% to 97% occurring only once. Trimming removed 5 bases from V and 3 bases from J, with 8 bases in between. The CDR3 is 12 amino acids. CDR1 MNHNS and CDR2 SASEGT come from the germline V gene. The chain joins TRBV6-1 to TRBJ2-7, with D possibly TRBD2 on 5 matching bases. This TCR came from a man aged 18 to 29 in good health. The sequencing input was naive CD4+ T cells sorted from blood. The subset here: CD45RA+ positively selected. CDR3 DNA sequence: TGTGCCAGCAGTAGAGACTACTACGAGCAGTACTTC. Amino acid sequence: CASSRDYYEQYF.